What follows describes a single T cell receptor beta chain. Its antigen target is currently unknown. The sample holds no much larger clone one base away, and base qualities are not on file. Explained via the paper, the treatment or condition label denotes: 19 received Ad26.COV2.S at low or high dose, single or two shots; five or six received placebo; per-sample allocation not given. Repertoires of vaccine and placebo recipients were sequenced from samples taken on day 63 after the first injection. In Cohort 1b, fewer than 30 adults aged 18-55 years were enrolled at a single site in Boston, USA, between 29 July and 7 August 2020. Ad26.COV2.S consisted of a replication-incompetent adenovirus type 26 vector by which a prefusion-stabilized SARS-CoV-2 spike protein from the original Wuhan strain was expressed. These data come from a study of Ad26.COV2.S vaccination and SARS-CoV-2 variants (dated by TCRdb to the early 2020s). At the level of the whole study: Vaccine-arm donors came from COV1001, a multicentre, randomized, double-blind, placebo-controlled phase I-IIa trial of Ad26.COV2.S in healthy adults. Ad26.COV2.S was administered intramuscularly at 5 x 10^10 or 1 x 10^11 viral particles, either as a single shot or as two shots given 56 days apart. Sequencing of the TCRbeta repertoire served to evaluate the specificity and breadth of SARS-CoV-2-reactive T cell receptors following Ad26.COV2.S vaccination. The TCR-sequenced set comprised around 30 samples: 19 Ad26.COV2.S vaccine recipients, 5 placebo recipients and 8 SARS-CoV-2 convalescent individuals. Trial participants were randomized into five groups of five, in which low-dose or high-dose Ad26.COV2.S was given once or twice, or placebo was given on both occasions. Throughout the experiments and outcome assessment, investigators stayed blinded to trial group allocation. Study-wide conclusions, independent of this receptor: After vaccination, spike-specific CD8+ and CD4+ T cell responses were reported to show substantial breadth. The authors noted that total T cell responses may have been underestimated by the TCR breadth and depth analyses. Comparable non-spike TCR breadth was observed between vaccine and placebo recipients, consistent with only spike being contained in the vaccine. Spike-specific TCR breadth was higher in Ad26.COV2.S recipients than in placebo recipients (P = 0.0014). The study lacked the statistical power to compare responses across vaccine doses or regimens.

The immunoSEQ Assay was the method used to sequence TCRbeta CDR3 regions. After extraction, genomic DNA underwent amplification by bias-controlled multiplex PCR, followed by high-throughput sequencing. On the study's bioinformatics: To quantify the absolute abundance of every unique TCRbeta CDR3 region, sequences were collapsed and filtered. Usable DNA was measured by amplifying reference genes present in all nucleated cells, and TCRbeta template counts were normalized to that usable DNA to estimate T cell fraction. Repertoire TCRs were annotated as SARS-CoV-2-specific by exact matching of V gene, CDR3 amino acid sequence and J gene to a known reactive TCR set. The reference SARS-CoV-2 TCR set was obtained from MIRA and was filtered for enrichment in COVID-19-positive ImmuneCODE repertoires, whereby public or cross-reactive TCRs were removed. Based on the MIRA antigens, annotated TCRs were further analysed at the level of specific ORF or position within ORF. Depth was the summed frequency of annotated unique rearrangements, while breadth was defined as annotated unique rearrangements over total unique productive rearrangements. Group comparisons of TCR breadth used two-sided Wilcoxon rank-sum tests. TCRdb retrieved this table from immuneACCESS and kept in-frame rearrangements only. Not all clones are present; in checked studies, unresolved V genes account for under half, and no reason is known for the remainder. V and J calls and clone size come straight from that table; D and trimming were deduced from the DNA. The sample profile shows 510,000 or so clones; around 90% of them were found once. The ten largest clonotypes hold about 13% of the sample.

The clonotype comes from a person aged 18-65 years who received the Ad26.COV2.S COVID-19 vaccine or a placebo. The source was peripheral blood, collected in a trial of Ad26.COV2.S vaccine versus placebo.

In nucleotides, the sequence is TGTGCCTGGAGTATGGGTTTCGGCGACATTCAGTACTTC. This translates into CAWSMGFGDIQYF. The chain is encoded by TRBV30 joined to TRBJ2-4, with the D gene not confidently named. The germline ends are 13 bases apart after V is trimmed by 2 bases and J by 8 bases. The CDR1 and CDR2 encoded by the germline V gene (reference sequence) are GTSNPN and SVGIG. The CDR3 spans 13 residues, from the cysteine through the phenylalanine. Only CDR3 DNA is held: 39 bases, read in frame from base 1.